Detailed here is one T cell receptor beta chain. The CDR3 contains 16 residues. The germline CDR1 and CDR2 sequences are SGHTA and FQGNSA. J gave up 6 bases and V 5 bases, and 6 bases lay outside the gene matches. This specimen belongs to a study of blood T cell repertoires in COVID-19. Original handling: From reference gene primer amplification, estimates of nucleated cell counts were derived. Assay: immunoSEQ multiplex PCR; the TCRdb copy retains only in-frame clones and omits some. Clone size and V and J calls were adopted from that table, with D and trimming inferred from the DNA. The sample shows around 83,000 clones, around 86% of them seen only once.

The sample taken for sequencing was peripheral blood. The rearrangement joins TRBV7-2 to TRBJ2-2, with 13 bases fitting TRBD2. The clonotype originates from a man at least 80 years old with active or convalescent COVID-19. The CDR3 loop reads CASSLTGLAGSGELFF. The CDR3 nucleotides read TGTGCCAGCAGCCTCACGGGACTAGCGGGATCCGGGGAGCTGTTTTTT.